This passage covers 8 T cell receptor beta chains from one sample sequenced in a study of T-cell reconstitution after alpha-beta-depleted transplantation in children (dated by TCRdb to the mid-2010s). The sample's treatment or condition label, decoded: allogeneic hematopoietic cell transplantation with graft depleted of TCRalphabeta T cells and CD19 B cells. Preparation of the library involved PCR. Sequencing was carried out with an Illumina HiSeq 2500. TCR library preparation used molecular barcoding, with unique molecular identifiers applied to normalize quantification of the TCRbeta repertoire. In TCRdb, the public reads were trimmed at Q25 with fastp and aligned with MiXCR, with productive beta chains retained. Rows with a matching CDR3 protein are joined into one entry that keeps the most common DNA and genes. The sample yields 450,000 to 550,000 distinct CDR3 sequences; 11% were counted once. The top ten clonotypes cover 12% to 15% of the sample.

The sequenced sample was PBMCs, mostly from graft donor cells, obtained 180 days after TCRalphabeta/CD19-depleted stem cell transplant. The source of these receptors is a female patient aged 2-15 years who had a stem cell transplant for aplastic anemia, so the T cells may come from the graft donor.

V usage is TRBV27 and J usage is TRBJ1-6; D may be TRBD1 (5 bases). The length of the CDR3 is 14 residues. Germline lookup yields CDR1 MNHEY and CDR2 SMNVEV (reference sequence). Trimming took off 4 bases at V and 6 bases at J, with 10 bases between the two ends. CDR3 coding DNA: TGTGCCAGCAGTTCGGGACGGATTAATTCACCCCTCCACTTT. It translates to CASSSGRINSPLHF.

This clonotype occurred a few times. This rearrangement joins TRBV15 to TRBJ2-2; no clear D. The CDR3 extends over 14 amino acids. Germline loops: CDR1 LNHNV, CDR2 YYDKDF (reference sequence). Between the trimmed V and J ends, which lost 4 bases and 0 bases, there was a span of 6 bases. This CDR3 is CATSTPTNTGELFF. In DNA, the CDR3 is TGTGCCACCAGCACTCCAACGAACACCGGGGAGCTGTTTTTT.

This chain uses TRBV5-5 with TRBJ2-1; 8 nucleotides match TRBD2. CDR1 and CDR2 (germline): SGHKS, YYEKEE (reference sequence). V dropped 7 bases and J dropped 6; count of bases not matched to a gene: 3. The CDR3 sequence is 12 residues long. CDR3: CASGTRGNEQFF. The CDR3 region has the DNA TGTGCCAGCGGGACTAGGGGCAATGAGCAGTTCTTC.

This clonotype was counted between two and nine times. The chain joins TRBV9 to TRBJ2-7; 7 bases line up with TRBD2. Germline CDR1 is SGDLS and CDR2 is YYNGEE. CDR3 length: 15 residues. V dropped 0 bases and J dropped 7; count of bases not matched to a gene: 10. The CDR3 nucleotides are TGTGCCAGCAGCGTAGATCTAGCGGATCGCCCAGAGCAGTACTTC. Translation gives CASSVDLADRPEQYF. The full variable domain, rest sourced from reference TRBV9 and TRBJ2-7, is DSGVTQTPKHLITATGQRVTLRCSPRSGDLSVYWYQQSLDQGLQFLIQYYNGEERAKGNILERFSAQQFPDLHSELNLSSLELGDSALYFCASSVDLADRPEQYFGPGTRLTVT.

This clonotype was picked up many times. The chain links TRBV12-3 or TRBV12-4 to TRBJ1-1, with 7 bases identical to TRBD1. V gave up 5 bases and J gave up 5 bases; unmatched junction bases: 5. CDR3 length: 13 residues. CDR3 amino acids: CASSPQGRTEAFF. The CDR3 region has the DNA TGTGCCAGCAGTCCACAGGGGAGAACTGAAGCTTTCTTT.

The V gene is TRBV5-6, the J gene TRBJ2-3; D may be TRBD1 (7 bases). In germline, CDR1 is SGHDT, CDR2 YYEEEE. V dropped 2 bases and J dropped 3 bases, with 13 bases sitting between them. The CDR3 has 15 residues. Here the CDR3 reads CASSFLTGRTDTQYF. CDR3 DNA sequence: TGTGCCAGCAGCTTCCTGACAGGGAGGACAGATACGCAGTATTTT.

Written as DNA, the CDR3 is TGTGCCAGCAGGAAGGTCCCGGGAGTAAACACCGGGGAGCTGTTTTTT. Protein product: CASRKVPGVNTGELFF. The rearrangement links TRBV2 to TRBJ2-2; D perhaps matches TRBD2 (6 bases). The CDR3 consists of 16 residues. Germline values: CDR1 SNHLY, CDR2 FYNNEI. V lost 6 bases to trimming and J lost 2 bases, with 16 bases between them.

This clonotype was recorded at least ten times. The genes are TRBV5-1 and TRBJ2-1; maybe TRBD1 (5 bases). Germline CDR1 reads SGHRS; CDR2 reads YFSETQ. Trimming took off 6 bases at V and 7 bases at J, with 17 bases between the two ends. The CDR3 length is 14 residues. CDR3 sequence: CASKGRQGRNEQFF. Written as DNA, the CDR3 is TGCGCCAGCAAGGGCCGGCAGGGCCGTAATGAGCAGTTCTTC.